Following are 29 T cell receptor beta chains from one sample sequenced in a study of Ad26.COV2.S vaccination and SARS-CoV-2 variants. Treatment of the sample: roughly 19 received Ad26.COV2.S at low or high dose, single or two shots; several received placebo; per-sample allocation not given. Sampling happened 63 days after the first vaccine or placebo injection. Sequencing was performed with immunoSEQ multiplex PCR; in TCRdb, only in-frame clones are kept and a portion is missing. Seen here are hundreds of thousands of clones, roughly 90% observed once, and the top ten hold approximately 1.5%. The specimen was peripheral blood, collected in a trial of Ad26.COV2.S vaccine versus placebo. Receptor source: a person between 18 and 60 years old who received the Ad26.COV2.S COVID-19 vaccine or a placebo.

The CDR3 region is CASSPRGQGGQPQHF. The CDR3 nucleotides are TGTGCCAGCTCACCACGGGGACAGGGCGGTCAGCCCCAGCATTTT. The J gene is TRBJ1-5, the V gene TRBV18; 9 bases are shared with TRBD1. J gave up 6 bases and V 1 base, and 4 bases lay outside the gene matches. The germline V gene has CDR1 KGHSH and CDR2 LQKENI. The CDR3 has 15 residues.

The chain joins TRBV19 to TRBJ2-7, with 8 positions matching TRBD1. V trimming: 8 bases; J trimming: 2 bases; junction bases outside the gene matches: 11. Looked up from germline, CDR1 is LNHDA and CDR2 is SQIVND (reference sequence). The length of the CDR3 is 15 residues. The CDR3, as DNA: TGTGCCAGTTCGATCAGGGGGCCCGGGGCCTACGAGCAGTACTTC. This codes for CASSIRGPGAYEQYF. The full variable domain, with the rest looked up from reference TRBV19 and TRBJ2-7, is DGGITQSPKYLFRKEGQNVTLSCEQNLNHDAMYWYRQDPGQGLRLIYYSQIVNDFQKGDIAEGYSVSREKKESFPLTVTSAQKNPTAFYLCASSIRGPGAYEQYFGPGTRLTVT.

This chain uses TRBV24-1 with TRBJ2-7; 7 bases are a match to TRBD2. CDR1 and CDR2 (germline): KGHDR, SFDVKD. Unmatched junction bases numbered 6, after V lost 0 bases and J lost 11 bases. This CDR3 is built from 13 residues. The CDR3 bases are TGTGCCACCAGTGATTTGGGGGAGGGTCCCGAGTACTTC. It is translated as CATSDLGEGPEYF.

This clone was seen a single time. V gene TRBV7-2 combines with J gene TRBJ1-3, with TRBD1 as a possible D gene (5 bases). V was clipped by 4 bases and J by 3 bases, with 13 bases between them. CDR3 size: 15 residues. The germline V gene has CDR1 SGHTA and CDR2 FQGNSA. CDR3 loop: CASSWVAGLGNTIYF. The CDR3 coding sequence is TGTGCCAGCAGCTGGGTGGCGGGGCTTGGAAACACCATATATTTT.

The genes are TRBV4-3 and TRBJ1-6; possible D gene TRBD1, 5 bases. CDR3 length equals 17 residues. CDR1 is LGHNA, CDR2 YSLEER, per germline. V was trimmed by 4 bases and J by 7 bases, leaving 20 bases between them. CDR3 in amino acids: CASSPRQSSGLNSPLHF. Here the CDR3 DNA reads TGCGCCAGCAGCCCCCGACAGTCCTCAGGACTGAATTCACCCCTCCACTTT.

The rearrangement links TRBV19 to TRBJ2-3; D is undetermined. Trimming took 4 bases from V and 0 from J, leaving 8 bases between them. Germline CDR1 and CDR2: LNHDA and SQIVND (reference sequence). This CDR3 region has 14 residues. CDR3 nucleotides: TGTGCCAGTAGTAGGGCGACTAGCACAGATACGCAGTATTTT. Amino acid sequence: CASSRATSTDTQYF.

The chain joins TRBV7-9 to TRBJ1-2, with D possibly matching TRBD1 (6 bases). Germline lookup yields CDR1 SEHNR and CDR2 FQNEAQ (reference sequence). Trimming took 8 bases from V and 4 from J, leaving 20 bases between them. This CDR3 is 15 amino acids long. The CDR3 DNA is TGTGCCAGCGTTTATGAACAGGGTGGATTCTATGGCTACACCTTC. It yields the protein CASVYEQGGFYGYTF.

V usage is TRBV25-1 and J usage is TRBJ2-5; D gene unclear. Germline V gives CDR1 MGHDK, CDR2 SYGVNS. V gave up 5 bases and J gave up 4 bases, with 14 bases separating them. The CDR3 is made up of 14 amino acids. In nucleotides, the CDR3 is TGTGCCAGCAGTTCGTCCCCGACCCCAGAGACCCAGTACTTC. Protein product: CASSSSPTPETQYF.

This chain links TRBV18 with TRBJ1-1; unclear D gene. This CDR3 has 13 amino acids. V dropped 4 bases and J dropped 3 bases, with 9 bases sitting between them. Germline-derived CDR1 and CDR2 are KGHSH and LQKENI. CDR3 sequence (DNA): TGTGCCAGCTCACTTTCCGGGGACACTGAAGCTTTCTTT. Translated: CASSLSGDTEAFF.

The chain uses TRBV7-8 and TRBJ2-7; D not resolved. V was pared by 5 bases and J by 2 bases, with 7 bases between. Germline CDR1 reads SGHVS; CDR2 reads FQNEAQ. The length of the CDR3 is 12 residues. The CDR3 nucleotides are TGTGCCAGCAGCCTTTTGCCCTACGAGCAGTACTTC. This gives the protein CASSLLPYEQYF.

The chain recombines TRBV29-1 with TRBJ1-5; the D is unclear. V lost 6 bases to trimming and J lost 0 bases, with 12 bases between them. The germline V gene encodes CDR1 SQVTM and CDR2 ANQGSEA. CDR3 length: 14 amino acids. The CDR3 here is CSVSGTNSNQPQHF. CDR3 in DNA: TGCAGCGTATCGGGCACGAATAGCAATCAGCCCCAGCATTTT.

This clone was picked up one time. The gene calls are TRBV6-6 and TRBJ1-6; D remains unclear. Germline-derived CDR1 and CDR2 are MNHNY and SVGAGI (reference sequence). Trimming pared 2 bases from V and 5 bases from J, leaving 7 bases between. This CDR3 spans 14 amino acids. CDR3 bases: TGTGCCAGCAGTTACGGCACCGATAATTCACCCCTCCACTTT. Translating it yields CASSYGTDNSPLHF.

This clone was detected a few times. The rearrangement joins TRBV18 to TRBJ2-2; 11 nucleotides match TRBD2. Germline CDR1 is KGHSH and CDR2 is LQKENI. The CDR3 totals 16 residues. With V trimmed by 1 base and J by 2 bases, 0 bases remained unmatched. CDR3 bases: TGTGCCAGCTCACCACGACTAGCGGGAAACACCGGGGAGCTGTTTTTT. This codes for CASSPRLAGNTGELFF.

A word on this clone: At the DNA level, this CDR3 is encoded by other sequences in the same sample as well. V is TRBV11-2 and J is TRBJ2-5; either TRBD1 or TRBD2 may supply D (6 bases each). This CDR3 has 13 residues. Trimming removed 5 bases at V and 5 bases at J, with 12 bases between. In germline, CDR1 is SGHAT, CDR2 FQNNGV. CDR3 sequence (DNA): TGTGCCAGCAGCAGTACAGGGAGGGAGACCCAGTACTTC. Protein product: CASSSTGRETQYF.

CDR3 sequence reads: CASSPSTGRSYNEQFF. The CDR3 DNA reads TGTGCCAGCAGCCCCTCCACAGGGCGCTCCTACAATGAGCAGTTCTTC. The V and J genes are TRBV11-3 and TRBJ2-1; TRBD1 is a possible D gene (6 bases). Germline CDR1 SGHNT, CDR2 YENEEA. Trimming shortened V by 5 bases and J by 0 bases, and 14 bases separated the two germline ends. This CDR3 comprises 16 residues.

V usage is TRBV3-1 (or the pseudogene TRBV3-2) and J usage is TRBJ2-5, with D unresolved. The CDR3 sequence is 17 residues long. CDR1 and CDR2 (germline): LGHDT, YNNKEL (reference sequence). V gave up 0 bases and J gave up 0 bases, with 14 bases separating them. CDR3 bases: TGTGCCAGCAGCCAAGATGGGTTACACCAGTACCAAGAGACCCAGTACTTC. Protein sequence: CASSQDGLHQYQETQYF.

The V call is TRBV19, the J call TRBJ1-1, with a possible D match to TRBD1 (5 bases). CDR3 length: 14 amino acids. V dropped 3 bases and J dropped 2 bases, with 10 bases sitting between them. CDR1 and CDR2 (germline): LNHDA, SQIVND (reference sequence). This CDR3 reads CASSIPGFNTEAFF. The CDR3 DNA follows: TGTGCCAGTAGTATCCCAGGGTTCAACACTGAAGCTTTCTTT.

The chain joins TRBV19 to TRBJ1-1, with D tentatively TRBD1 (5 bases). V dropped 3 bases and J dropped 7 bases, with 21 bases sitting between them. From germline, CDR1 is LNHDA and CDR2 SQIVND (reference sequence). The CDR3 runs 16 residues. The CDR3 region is CASSISAGLDAGEAFF. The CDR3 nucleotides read TGTGCCAGTAGTATTTCGGCAGGGTTGGATGCGGGTGAAGCTTTCTTT.

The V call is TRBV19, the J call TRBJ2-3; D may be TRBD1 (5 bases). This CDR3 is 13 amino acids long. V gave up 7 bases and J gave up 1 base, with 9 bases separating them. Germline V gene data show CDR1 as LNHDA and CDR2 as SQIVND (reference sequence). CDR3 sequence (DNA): TGTGCCAGTAAGGGGTCGGGCACAGATACGCAGTATTTT. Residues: CASKGSGTDTQYF. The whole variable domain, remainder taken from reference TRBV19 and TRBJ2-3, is DGGITQSPKYLFRKEGQNVTLSCEQNLNHDAMYWYRQDPGQGLRLIYYSQIVNDFQKGDIAEGYSVSREKKESFPLTVTSAQKNPTAFYLCASKGSGTDTQYFGPGTRLTVL.

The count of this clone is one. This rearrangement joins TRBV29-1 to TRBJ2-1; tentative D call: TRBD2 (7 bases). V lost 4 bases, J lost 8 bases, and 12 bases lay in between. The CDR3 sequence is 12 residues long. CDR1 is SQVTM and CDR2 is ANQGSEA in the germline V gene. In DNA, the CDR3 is TGCAGCGTTGCGGGCGGGGGCGATGAGCAGTTCTTC. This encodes CSVAGGGDEQFF.

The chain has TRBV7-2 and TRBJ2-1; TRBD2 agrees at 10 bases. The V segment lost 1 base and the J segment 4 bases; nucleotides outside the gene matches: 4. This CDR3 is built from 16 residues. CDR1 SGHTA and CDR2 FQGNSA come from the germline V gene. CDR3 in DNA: TGTGCCAGCAGCTTAGTAGCGGGGGGAGCGTACAATGAGCAGTTCTTC. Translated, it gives CASSLVAGGAYNEQFF.

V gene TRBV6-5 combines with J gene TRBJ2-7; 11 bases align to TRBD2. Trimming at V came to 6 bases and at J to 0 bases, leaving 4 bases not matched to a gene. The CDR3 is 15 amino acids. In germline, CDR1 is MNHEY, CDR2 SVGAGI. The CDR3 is CASRQTSGVSYEQYF. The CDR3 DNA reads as TGTGCCAGCAGACAGACTAGCGGGGTCTCCTACGAGCAGTACTTC.

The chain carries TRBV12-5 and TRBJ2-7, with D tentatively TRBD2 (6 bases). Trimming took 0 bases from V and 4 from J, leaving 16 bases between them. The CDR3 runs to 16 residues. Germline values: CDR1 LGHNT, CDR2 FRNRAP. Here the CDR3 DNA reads TGTGCTAGTGGTTTGGTACATGAAGCTGGGGGGTACGAGCAGTACTTC. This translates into CASGLVHEAGGYEQYF.

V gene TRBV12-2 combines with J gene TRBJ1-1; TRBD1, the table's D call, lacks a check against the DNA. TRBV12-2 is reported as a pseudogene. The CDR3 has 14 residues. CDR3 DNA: TGTGCAAGAAGAGTACAGGGGGTAAGCACTGAAGCTTTCTTT. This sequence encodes CARRVQGVSTEAFF.

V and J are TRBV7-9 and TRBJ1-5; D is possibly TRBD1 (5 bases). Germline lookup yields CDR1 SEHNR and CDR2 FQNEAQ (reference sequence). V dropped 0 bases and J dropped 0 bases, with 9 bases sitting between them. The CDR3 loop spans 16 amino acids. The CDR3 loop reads CASSLAGQNSNQPQHF. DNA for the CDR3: TGTGCCAGCAGCTTAGCGGGGCAGAATAGCAATCAGCCCCAGCATTTT.

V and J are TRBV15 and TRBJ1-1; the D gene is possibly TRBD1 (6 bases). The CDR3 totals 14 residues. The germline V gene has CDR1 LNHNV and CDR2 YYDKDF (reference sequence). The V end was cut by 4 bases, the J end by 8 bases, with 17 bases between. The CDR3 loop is CATSKTTGRIEAFF. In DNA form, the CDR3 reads TGTGCCACCAGCAAAACGACAGGCCGTATAGAAGCTTTCTTT.

The CDR3 reads CASSIPGQYNSPLHF. The CDR3 bases are TGTGCCAGTAGCATTCCCGGACAGTATAATTCACCCCTCCACTTT. V and J are TRBV19 and TRBJ1-6, with D perhaps TRBD1 (6 bases). The CDR3 loop spans 15 amino acids. Trimming took off 6 bases at V and 4 bases at J, with 13 bases between the two ends. CDR1 and CDR2 (germline): LNHDA, SQIVND (reference sequence).

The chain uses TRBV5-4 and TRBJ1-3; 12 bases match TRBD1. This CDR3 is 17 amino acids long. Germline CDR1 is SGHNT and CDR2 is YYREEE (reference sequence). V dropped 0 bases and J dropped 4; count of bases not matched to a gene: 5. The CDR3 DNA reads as TGTGCCAGCAGCTTGGGGGGCGGGACAGGGGGCGGAAACACCATATATTTT. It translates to CASSLGGGTGGGNTIYF.

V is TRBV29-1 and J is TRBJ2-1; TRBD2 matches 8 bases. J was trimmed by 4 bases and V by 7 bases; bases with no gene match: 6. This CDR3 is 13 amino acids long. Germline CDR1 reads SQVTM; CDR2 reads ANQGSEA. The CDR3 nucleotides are TGCAGCGGAGCGGGAGTCGGGTACAATGAGCAGTTCTTC. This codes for CSGAGVGYNEQFF.